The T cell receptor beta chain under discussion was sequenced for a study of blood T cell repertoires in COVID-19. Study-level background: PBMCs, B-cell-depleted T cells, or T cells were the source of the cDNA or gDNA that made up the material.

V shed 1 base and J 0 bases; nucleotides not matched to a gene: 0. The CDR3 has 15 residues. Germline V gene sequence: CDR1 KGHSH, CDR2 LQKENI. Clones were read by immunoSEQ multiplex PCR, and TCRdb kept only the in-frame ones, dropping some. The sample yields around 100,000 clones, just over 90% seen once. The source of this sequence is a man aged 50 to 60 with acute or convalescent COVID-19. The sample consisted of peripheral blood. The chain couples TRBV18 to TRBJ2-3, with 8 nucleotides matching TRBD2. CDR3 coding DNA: TGTGCCAGCTCACCACAGCGGGGGAGCACAGATACGCAGTATTTT. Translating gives CASSPQRGSTDTQYF. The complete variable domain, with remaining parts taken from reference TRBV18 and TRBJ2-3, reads NAGVMQNPRHLVRRRGQEARLRCSPMKGHSHVYWYRQLPEEGLKFMVYLQKENIIDESGMPKERFSAEFPKEGPSILRIQQVVRGDSAAYFCASSPQRGSTDTQYFGPGTRLTVL.